Following are 7 T cell receptor beta chains from one sample sequenced in a study of T cell responses to AZD1222 COVID-19 vaccine. This table comes from immunoSEQ multiplex PCR, and its TCRdb copy is limited to in-frame clones, with some not included. Here the sample spans roughly 97,000 clones, nearly 90% being singletons. Sequences were derived from peripheral blood, sampled on day 0 of AZD1222 vaccination. Receptor source: an adult in good health.

The chain links TRBV3-1 (or the pseudogene TRBV3-2) to TRBJ1-3; D is unclear. The V end lost 4 bases, the J end lost 0 bases, and 7 bases lay between the germline ends. The CDR3 loop spans 14 amino acids. Germline V CDR1 and CDR2: LGHDT, YNNKEL (reference sequence). This CDR3 reads CASSPGYSGNTIYF. The CDR3 DNA is TGTGCCAGCAGCCCGGGCTACTCTGGAAACACCATATATTTT.

This sequence joins TRBV19 and TRBJ2-3; maybe TRBD1 (6 bases). The V end lost 7 bases, the J end lost 8 bases, and 10 bases lay between the germline ends. Germline V lookup: CDR1 LNHDA, CDR2 SQIVND (reference sequence). The CDR3 is 11 amino acids. CDR3 nucleotide sequence: TGTGCCAGTACCTGGGGGCGTACGCAGTATTTT. Translating it yields CASTWGRTQYF. Full variable domain (missing parts from reference TRBV19 and TRBJ2-3): DGGITQSPKYLFRKEGQNVTLSCEQNLNHDAMYWYRQDPGQGLRLIYYSQIVNDFQKGDIAEGYSVSREKKESFPLTVTSAQKNPTAFYLCASTWGRTQYFGPGTRLTVL.

The rearrangement links TRBV19 to TRBJ2-5, with 7 bases fitting TRBD2. This CDR3 spans 14 amino acids. Trimming at V came to 1 base and at J to 4 bases, leaving 3 bases not matched to a gene. The germline V gene has CDR1 LNHDA and CDR2 SQIVND (reference sequence). The CDR3 spells CASSIGTRGETQYF. The DNA for the CDR3 is TGTGCCAGTAGTATAGGGACTAGAGGAGAGACCCAGTACTTC.

The V gene is TRBV2, the J gene TRBJ1-4; possibly TRBD1 for D (5 bases). CDR1 and CDR2 (germline): SNHLY, FYNNEI. Trimming took 6 bases from V and 2 from J, leaving 16 bases between them. The CDR3 runs to 16 residues. The CDR3 is CASRGGMRDTNEKLFF. The DNA of the CDR3 is TGTGCCAGCAGGGGGGGTATGCGGGACACTAATGAAAAACTGTTTTTT.

V and J are TRBV5-1 and TRBJ2-2; the match to TRBD1 covers 7 bases. Unmatched junction bases numbered 6, after V lost 1 base and J lost 6 bases. Per germline, CDR1 SGHRS and CDR2 YFSETQ. The CDR3 loop spans 15 amino acids. The CDR3 coding sequence is TGCGCCAGCAGCTTGACAGGGGTTCAGGCCGGGGAGCTGTTTTTT. It encodes CASSLTGVQAGELFF.

The CDR3 coding sequence is TGTGCCACCAGTGATCCCCGGGACAGTTATAGCAATCAGCCCCAGCATTTT. Translation: CATSDPRDSYSNQPQHF. The rearrangement joins TRBV24-1 to TRBJ1-5; 7 bases are a match to TRBD1. CDR1 is KGHDR and CDR2 is SFDVKD in the germline V gene. V was clipped by 3 bases and J by 0 bases; unmatched bases: 7. The CDR3 is made up of 17 amino acids.

V is TRBV11-3 and J is TRBJ2-1, with D perhaps TRBD1 or TRBD2 (5 bases each). This CDR3 has 15 residues. Germline V CDR1 and CDR2: SGHNT, YENEEA. Trimming shortened V by 5 bases and J by 6 bases, and 17 bases separated the two germline ends. The CDR3 loop is CASSPGTLSFNEQFF. Here the CDR3 DNA reads TGTGCCAGCAGCCCAGGGACCTTATCGTTCAATGAGCAGTTCTTC.